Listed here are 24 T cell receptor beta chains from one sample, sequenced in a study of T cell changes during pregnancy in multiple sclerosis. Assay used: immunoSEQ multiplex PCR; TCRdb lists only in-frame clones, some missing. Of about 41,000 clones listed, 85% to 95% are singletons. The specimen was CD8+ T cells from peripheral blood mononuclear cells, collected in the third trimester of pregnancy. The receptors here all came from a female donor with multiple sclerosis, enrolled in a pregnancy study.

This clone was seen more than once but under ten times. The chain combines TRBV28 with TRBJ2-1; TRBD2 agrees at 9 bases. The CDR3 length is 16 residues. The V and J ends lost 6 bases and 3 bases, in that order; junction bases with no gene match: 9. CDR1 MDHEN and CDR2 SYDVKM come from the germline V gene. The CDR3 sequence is CASRVGLAGLYNEQFF. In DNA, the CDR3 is TGTGCCAGCAGAGTGGGGCTAGCGGGACTCTACAATGAGCAGTTCTTC.

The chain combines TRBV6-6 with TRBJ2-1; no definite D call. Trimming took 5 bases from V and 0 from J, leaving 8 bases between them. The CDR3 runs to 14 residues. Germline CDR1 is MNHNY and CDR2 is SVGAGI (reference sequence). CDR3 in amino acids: CASSIASSYNEQFF. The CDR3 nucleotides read TGTGCCAGCAGTATAGCTAGCTCCTACAATGAGCAGTTCTTC.

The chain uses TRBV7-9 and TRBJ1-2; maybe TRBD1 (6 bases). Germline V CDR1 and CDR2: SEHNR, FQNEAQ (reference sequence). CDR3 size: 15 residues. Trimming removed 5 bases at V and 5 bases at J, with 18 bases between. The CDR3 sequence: CASSPLGGAGYGYTF. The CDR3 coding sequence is TGTGCCAGCAGCCCTCTTGGGGGGGCCGGTTATGGCTACACCTTC.

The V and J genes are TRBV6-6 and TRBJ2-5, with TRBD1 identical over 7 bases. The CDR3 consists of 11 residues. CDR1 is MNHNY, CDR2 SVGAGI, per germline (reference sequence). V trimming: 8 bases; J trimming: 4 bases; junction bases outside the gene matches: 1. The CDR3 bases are TGTGCCAGCTACAGGGGAGAGACCCAGTACTTC. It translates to CASYRGETQYF.

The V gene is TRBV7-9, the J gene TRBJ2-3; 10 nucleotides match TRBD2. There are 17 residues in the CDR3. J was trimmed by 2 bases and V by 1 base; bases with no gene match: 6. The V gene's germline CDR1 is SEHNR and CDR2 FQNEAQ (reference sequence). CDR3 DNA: TGTGCCAGCAGCTTAGGTCCTCTAGCGGGAGCCACAGATACGCAGTATTTT. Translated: CASSLGPLAGATDTQYF. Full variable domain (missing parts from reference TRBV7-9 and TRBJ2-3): DTGVSQNPRHKITKRGQNVTFRCDPISEHNRLYWYRQTLGQGPEFLTYFQNEAQLEKSRLLSDRFSAERPKGSFSTLEIQRTEQGDSAMYLCASSLGPLAGATDTQYFGPGTRLTVL.

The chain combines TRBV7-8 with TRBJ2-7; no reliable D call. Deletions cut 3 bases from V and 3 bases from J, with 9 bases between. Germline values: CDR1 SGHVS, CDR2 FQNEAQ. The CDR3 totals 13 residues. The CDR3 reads CASSLGDRYEQYF. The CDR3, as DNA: TGTGCCAGCAGCTTGGGCGATCGCTACGAGCAGTACTTC.

CDR3 sequence: CASSLDLMGGVNTEAFF. The CDR3 nucleotides read TGTGCCAGCAGCTTAGATCTAATGGGGGGGGTGAACACTGAAGCTTTCTTT. The chain joins TRBV11-3 to TRBJ1-1; tentatively, D is TRBD1 (5 bases). Germline V gene sequence: CDR1 SGHNT, CDR2 YENEEA. V dropped 0 bases and J dropped 0 bases, with 14 bases sitting between them. This CDR3 region has 17 residues.

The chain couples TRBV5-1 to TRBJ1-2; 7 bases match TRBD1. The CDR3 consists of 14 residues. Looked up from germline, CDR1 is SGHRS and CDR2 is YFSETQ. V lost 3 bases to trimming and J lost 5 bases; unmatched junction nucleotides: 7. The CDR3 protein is CASSSPGTAYGYTF. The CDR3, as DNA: TGCGCCAGCAGCTCCCCCGGGACAGCGTATGGCTACACCTTC.

The CDR3 reads CASSLGLGRETQYF. The CDR3 region has the DNA TGTGCCAGCAGCTTAGGTCTGGGGAGGGAGACCCAGTACTTC. The J gene is TRBJ2-5, the V gene TRBV7-9, with D possibly TRBD2 on 6 matching bases. The CDR3 totals 14 residues. V lost 1 base to trimming and J lost 5 bases, with 11 bases between them. Germline V gene lookup returns CDR1 SEHNR and CDR2 FQNEAQ (reference sequence).

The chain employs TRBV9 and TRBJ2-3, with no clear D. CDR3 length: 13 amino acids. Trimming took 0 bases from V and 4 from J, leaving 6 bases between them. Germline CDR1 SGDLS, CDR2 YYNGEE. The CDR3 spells CASSVGSADTQYF. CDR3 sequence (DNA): TGTGCCAGCAGCGTAGGGAGCGCAGATACGCAGTATTTT.

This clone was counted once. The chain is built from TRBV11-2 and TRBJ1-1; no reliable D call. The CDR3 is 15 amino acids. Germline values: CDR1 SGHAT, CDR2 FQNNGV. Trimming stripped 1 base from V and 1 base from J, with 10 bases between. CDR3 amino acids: CASSLVGPGNTEAFF. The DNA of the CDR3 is TGTGCCAGCAGCTTAGTGGGCCCTGGGAACACTGAAGCTTTCTTT.

As DNA, the CDR3 is TGTGCCAGTAGTACCGATACGGAGGTAGTGGAGACCCAGTACTTC. Translating gives CASSTDTEVVETQYF. This chain connects TRBV19 to TRBJ2-5; D might be TRBD2 (5 bases). The ends were cut back, 4 bases at V and 5 bases at J, with 17 bases in the middle. CDR3 length: 15 residues. Germline V CDR1 and CDR2: LNHDA, SQIVND (reference sequence).

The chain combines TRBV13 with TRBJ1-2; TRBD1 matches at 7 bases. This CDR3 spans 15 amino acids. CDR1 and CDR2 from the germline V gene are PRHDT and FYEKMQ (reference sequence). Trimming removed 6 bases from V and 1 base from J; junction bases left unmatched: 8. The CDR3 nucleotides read TGTGCCAGCAGAAACACAGGGGACCATAACTATGGCTACACCTTC. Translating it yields CASRNTGDHNYGYTF.

CDR3 coding DNA: TGTGCCAGCAGCGTAGCTGTGAGATATAGCAATCAGCCCCAGCATTTT. Translated: CASSVAVRYSNQPQHF. The V call is TRBV9, the J call TRBJ1-5; D remains ambiguous. Between the trimmed V and J ends, which lost 0 bases and 0 bases, there was a span of 10 bases. From germline, CDR1 is SGDLS and CDR2 YYNGEE. The CDR3 runs to 16 residues.

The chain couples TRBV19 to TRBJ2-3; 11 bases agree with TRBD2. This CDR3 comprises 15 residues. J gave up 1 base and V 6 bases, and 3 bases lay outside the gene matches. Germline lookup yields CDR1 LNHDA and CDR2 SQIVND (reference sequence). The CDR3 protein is CASSQGLAGTDTQYF. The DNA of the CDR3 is TGTGCCAGTAGCCAGGGACTAGCGGGCACAGATACGCAGTATTTT.

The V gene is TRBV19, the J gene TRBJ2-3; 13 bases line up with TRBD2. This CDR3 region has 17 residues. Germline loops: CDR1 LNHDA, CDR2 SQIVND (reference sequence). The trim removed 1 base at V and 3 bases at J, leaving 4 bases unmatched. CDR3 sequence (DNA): TGTGCCAGTAGTATAGTCCTGGGACTAGCGGGGACAGATACGCAGTATTTT. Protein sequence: CASSIVLGLAGTDTQYF.

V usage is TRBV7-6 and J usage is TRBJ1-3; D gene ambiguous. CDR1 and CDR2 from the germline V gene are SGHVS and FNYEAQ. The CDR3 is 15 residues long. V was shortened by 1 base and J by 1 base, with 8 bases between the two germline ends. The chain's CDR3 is CASSLVRESGNTIYF. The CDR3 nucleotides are TGTGCCAGCAGCTTAGTCCGGGAATCTGGAAACACCATATATTTT.

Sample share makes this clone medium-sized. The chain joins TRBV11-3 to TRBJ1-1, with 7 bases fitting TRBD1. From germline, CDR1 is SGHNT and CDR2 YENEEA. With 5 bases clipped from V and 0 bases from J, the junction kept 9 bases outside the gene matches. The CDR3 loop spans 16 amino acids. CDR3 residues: CASSPRGGDLNTEAFF. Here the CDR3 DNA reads TGTGCCAGCAGCCCAAGAGGGGGCGATCTGAACACTGAAGCTTTCTTT.

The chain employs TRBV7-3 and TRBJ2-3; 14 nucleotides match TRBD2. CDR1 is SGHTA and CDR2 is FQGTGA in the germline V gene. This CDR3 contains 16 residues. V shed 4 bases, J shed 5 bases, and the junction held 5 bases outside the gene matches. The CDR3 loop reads CASSWDGTSGGDTQYF. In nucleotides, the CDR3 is TGTGCCAGCAGCTGGGACGGGACTAGCGGGGGAGATACGCAGTATTTT.

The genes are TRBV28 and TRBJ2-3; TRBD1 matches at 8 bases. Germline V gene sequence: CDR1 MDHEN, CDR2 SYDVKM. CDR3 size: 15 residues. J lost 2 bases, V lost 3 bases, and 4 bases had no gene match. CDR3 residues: CASSLGQGATDTQYF. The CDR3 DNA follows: TGTGCCAGCAGTTTGGGTCAGGGGGCCACAGATACGCAGTATTTT.

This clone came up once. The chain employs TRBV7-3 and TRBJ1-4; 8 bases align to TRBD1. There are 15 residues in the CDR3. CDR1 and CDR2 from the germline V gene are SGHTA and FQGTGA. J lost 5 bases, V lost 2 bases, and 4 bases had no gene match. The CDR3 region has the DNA TGTGCCAGCAGCTTATTGACAGGGGTAAATGAAAAACTGTTTTTT. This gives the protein CASSLLTGVNEKLFF. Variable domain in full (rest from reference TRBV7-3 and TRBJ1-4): GAGVSQTPSNKVTEKGKYVELRCDPISGHTALYWYRQSLGQGPEFLIYFQGTGAADDSGLPNDRFFAVRPEGSVSTLKIQRTERGDSAVYLCASSLLTGVNEKLFFGSGTQLSVL.

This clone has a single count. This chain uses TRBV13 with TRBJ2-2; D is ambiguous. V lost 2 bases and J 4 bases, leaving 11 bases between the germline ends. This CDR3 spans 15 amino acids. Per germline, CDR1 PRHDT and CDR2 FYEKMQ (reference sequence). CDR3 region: CASSLRLDGTGELFF. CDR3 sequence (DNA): TGTGCCAGCAGCTTAAGGCTAGATGGCACCGGGGAGCTGTTTTTT. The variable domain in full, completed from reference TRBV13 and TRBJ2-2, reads AAGVIQSPRHLIKEKRETATLKCYPIPRHDTVYWYQQGPGQDPQFLISFYEKMQSDKGSIPDRFSAQQFSDYHSELNMSSLELGDSALYFCASSLRLDGTGELFFGEGSRLTVL.

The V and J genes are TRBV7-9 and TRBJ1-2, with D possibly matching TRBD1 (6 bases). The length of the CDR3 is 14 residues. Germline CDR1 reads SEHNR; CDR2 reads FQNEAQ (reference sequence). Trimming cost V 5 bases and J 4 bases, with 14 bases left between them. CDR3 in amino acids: CASSQDSSFYGYTF. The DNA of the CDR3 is TGTGCCAGCAGCCAGGACAGCTCCTTCTATGGCTACACCTTC.

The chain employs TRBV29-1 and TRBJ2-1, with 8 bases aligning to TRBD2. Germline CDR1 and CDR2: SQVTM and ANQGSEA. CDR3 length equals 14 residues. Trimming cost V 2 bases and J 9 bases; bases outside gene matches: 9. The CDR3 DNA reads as TGCAGCGTTGAAAAGTTTACTAGCGGACGTGAGCAGTTCTTC. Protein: CSVEKFTSGREQFF.